This paragraph reports one TCR beta chain. The antigen is undetermined. The sample comes from a study of CD8 T cells in ankylosing spondylitis. Study-wide results and limits: Ankylosing spondylitis blood appeared to carry a characteristic TCR beta motif of eight or nine highly homologous variants. Existing reports had already noted some motif variants in reactive arthritis synovial fluid and blood.

TCRdb passed the 5' RACE reads through MiXCR, listing each CDR3 protein once. The sample has under 400,000 distinct CDR3 sequences; roughly 11% are singletons. V was shortened by 2 bases and J by 6 bases, with 12 bases between the two germline ends. The CDR3 totals 14 residues. Germline CDR1 is SGHTS and CDR2 is YDEGEE. The sample taken for sequencing was blood, either unsorted or a sorted T cell fraction (not recorded which). The receptor's source is a female donor with ankylosing spondylitis or in good health (not recorded which). This chain joins TRBV5-8 and TRBJ1-5; D gene uncertain. The CDR3 nucleotides read TGTGCCAGCAGCTTTGAGGCAGCCCTTCAGCCCCAGCATTTT. As protein: CASSFEAALQPQHF.